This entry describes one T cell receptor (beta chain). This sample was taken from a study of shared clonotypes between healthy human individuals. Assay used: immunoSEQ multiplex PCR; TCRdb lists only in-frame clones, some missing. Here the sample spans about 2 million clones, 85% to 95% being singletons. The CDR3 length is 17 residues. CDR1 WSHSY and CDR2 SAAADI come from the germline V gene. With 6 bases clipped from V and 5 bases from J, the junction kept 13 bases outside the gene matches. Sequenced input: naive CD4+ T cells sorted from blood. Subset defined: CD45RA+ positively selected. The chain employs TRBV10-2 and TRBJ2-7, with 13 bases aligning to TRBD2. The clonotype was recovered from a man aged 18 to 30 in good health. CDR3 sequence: CASSGLAGVPAWNEQYF. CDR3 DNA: TGCGCCAGCAGCGGACTAGCGGGAGTCCCAGCCTGGAACGAGCAGTACTTC.